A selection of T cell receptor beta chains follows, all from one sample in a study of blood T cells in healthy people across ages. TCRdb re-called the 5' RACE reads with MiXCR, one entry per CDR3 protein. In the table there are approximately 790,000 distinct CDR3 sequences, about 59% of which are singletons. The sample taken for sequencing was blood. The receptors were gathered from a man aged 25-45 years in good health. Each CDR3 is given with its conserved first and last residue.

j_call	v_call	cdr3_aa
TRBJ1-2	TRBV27	CASSFLGKGDPYGYTF
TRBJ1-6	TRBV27	CATRRSDREISPLHF
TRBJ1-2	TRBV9	CASSVGTRTGDGYTF
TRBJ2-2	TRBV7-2	CASIQGNTGELFF
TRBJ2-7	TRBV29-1	CSVVGTVTSEQYF
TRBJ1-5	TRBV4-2	CASSQGGTGGAGQPQHF
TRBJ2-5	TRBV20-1	CSAGQGSQETQYF
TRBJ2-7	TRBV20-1	CSARDSRTSLGEQYF
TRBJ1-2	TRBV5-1	CASSLEGERHYGYTF
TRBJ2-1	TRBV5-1	CASSLLGTSGGASEQFF
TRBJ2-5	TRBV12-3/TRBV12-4	CACSFRSTGDQETQYF
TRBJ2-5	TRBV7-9	CASSDGQSQETQYF
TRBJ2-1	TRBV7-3	CASSGYSGGEFF
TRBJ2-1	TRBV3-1	CASSPIGPVSEQFF
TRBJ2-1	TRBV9	CTSSVGQGGGNEQFF
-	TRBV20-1	CSARVLREYEQYF
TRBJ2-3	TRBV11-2	CASSLALGTGARDTQYF
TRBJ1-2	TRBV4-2	CASSQALAGEYGYTF
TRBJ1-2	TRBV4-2	CASSPETGVINYGYTF
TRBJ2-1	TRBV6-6	CASSYKGLYNEQFF
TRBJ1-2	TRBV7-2	CASSLAHYQGSHGYTF
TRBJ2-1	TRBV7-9	CASSPPGHLPNEQFF
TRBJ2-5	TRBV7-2	CASSLGAREAETQYF
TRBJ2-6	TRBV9	CASSVSRLQSGANVLTF
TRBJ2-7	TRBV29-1	CSVDSGGRPCEQYF
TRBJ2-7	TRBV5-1	CASRSGQGNYEQYF
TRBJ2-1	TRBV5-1	CASSLGLAGGPRSYNEQFF
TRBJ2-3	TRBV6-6	CASSPGLRLYTDTQYF
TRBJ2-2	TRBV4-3	CASSHGGGGGTTGELFF
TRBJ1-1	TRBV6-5	CASSYSANLGAEAFF
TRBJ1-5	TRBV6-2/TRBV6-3	CASQGPYLYSNQPQHF
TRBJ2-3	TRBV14	CASSQAMGWPDTQYF
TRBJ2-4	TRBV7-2	CASSSRVDETKNIQYF
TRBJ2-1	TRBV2	CASRRRDNENEQFF
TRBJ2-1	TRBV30	CAWSSSGGSSYNEQFF
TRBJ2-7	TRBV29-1	CSVLGQGAYEQYF